This passage covers 4 T cell receptor beta chains from one sample sequenced in a study of response to subunit inactivated influenza vaccine. TCRdb passed the RT-PCR reads through MiXCR, listing each CDR3 protein once. Of about 540,000 distinct CDR3 sequences listed, approximately 22% were seen once; the top ten hold approximately 3%. In addition, the sample was reused for a study of T cells expressing NK-cell markers. According to that study: 5'RACE template switching with UMIs generated TCR beta cDNA.

The material sequenced was CD4+ T cells sorted from PBMCs, taken roughly 12 days after vaccination. The origin of the receptors is a man aged 45-65 years who received an inactivated influenza vaccine.

The V and J genes are TRBV9 and TRBJ2-7, with TRBD1 matching over 12 bases. The CDR3 spans 16 residues. Trimming cost V 3 bases and J 4 bases; bases outside gene matches: 8. Germline V gene data show CDR1 as SGDLS and CDR2 as YYNGEE. CDR3: CASSARDRGRLYEQYF. The CDR3 bases are TGTGCCAGCAGCGCCCGGGACAGGGGGCGCCTATACGAGCAGTACTTC. Complete variable domain (other parts from reference TRBV9 and TRBJ2-7): DSGVTQTPKHLITATGQRVTLRCSPRSGDLSVYWYQQSLDQGLQFLIQYYNGEERAKGNILERFSAQQFPDLHSELNLSSLELGDSALYFCASSARDRGRLYEQYFGPGTRLTVT.

This rearrangement joins TRBV24-1 to TRBJ2-5, with 9 positions matching TRBD1. V lost 3 bases to trimming and J lost 4 bases; unmatched junction nucleotides: 11. Per germline, CDR1 KGHDR and CDR2 SFDVKD. The CDR3 is 17 residues long. The CDR3 loop reads CATSDPSGQGLVETQYF. CDR3 coding DNA: TGTGCCACCAGTGATCCCTCGGGACAGGGCCTCGTAGAGACCCAGTACTTC.

This clonotype was found a few times. The chain has TRBV5-1 and TRBJ1-2; no clear D. Germline lookup yields CDR1 SGHRS and CDR2 YFSETQ. The CDR3 runs to 13 residues. The ends were cut back, 0 bases at V and 8 bases at J, with 11 bases in the middle. CDR3 bases: TGCGCCAGCAGCTTGGACCGGGATTCGGGCTACACCTTC. Protein: CASSLDRDSGYTF.

The chain has TRBV11-2 and TRBJ2-1; unclear D gene. V lost 2 bases and J 8 bases, leaving 13 bases between the germline ends. This CDR3 has 14 residues. The germline V gene encodes CDR1 SGHAT and CDR2 FQNNGV. Here the CDR3 reads CASSLIGVLDEQFF. The CDR3 coding sequence is TGTGCCAGCAGCTTAATTGGGGTTCTAGATGAGCAGTTCTTC.